What follows are 8 T cell receptor beta chains derived from one specimen sequenced in a study of vaccination effects on CD4 cells after COVID-19. The method was immunoSEQ multiplex PCR; TCRdb's version includes in-frame clones alone and lacks a portion of them. Seen here are roughly 55,000 clones, roughly three quarters observed once, and the top ten hold 2%. Their cognate antigens are unknown. Expansion of antigen-specific CD4+ T cells with viral peptide pools was carried out by the ViraFEST assay before sequencing. Culturing for about ten days preceded CD4+ T cell isolation. All study participants received two doses of BNT162b2 or mRNA-1273 vaccine. The sample was CD4+ T cells from PBMCs cultured with HCoV-OC43 spike peptides, taken after COVID-19 vaccination. Indicated subset: HCoV-OC43 spike overlapping peptide pool stimulation. The receptors stem from a human donor who received a COVID-19 vaccine.

The V call is TRBV10-1, the J call TRBJ1-2, with TRBD1 identical over 7 bases. V shed 5 bases, J shed 4 bases, and the junction held 13 bases outside the gene matches. The CDR3 covers 16 residues. Germline CDR1 reads WNHNN; CDR2 reads SYGVQD (reference sequence). The CDR3 region is CASSQAPGQNFYGYTF. The CDR3, as DNA: TGCGCCAGCAGTCAAGCTCCGGGACAGAATTTCTATGGCTACACCTTC.

The J gene is TRBJ1-4, the V gene TRBV3-1 (or the pseudogene TRBV3-2); 9 bases line up with TRBD1. The CDR3 is 16 residues long. V was pared by 2 bases and J by 1 base, with 2 bases of the junction left unmatched. Germline CDR1 is LGHDT and CDR2 is YNNKEL (reference sequence). The CDR3 nucleotides are TGTGCCAGCAGCCAATCGACAGGGGGAACTAATGAAAAACTGTTTTTT. Translation: CASSQSTGGTNEKLFF.

The sample holds a few counts of this clone. The chain combines TRBV12-5 with TRBJ1-4, with TRBD1 as a possible D gene (5 bases). The CDR3 is 13 amino acids. V dropped 8 bases and J dropped 4 bases, with 11 bases sitting between them. Germline assignment: CDR1 LGHNT and CDR2 FRNRAP. This chain's CDR3 is CASSDSGNEKLFF. The DNA of the CDR3 is TGTGCTAGTAGTGACAGCGGTAATGAAAAACTGTTTTTT.

V and J are TRBV20-1 and TRBJ2-2; maybe TRBD2 (6 bases). The ends were cut back, 3 bases at V and 3 bases at J, with 14 bases in the middle. Germline CDR1 DFQATT, CDR2 SNEGSKA (reference sequence). CDR3 length: 15 amino acids. CDR3 region: CSASWGVGDTGELFF. The DNA of the CDR3 is TGCAGTGCTAGTTGGGGGGTTGGCGACACCGGGGAGCTGTTTTTT.

This clone was picked up one time. The chain has TRBV19 and TRBJ2-1, with D hard to call. Per the germline V gene, CDR1 is LNHDA and CDR2 is SQIVND (reference sequence). Deletions cut 7 bases from V and 0 bases from J, with 7 bases between. The CDR3 consists of 13 residues. This chain's CDR3 is CASKFDSYNEQFF. Written as DNA, the CDR3 is TGTGCCAGTAAGTTTGACTCCTACAATGAGCAGTTCTTC.

This clone showed up just a few times. This chain connects TRBV10-3 to TRBJ1-5; possible D gene TRBD1, 6 bases. The germline V gene has CDR1 ENHRY and CDR2 SYGVKD. The CDR3 length is 16 residues. Trimming took 0 bases from V and 2 from J, leaving 11 bases between them. The CDR3 DNA follows: TGTGCCATCAGTGAGTCTGGGGGCGGTGGCAATCAGCCCCAGCATTTT. Encoded protein: CAISESGGGGNQPQHF.

This chain joins TRBV7-2 and TRBJ2-5; no clear D. Germline V gene data show CDR1 as SGHTA and CDR2 as FQGNSA. V lost 1 base, J lost 4 bases, and 16 bases lay in between. The CDR3 is 16 residues long. This chain's CDR3 is CASSLEAAFTLETQYF. Here the CDR3 DNA reads TGTGCCAGCAGCTTAGAGGCAGCCTTCACCTTAGAGACCCAGTACTTC.

The chain carries TRBV9 and TRBJ2-3, with D possibly being TRBD2 (6 bases). The CDR3 totals 16 residues. Trimming pared 1 base from V and 5 bases from J, leaving 17 bases between. Germline lookup yields CDR1 SGDLS and CDR2 YYNGEE. The CDR3 loop reads CASSVTSGLPGDTQYF. The CDR3 DNA follows: TGTGCCAGCAGCGTAACGTCGGGACTCCCCGGAGATACGCAGTATTTT.